The 8 T cell receptor beta chains below were found in one sample sequenced in a study of cytomegalovirus exposure and HLA in healthy donors. This PCR relied on a set of 60 Vbeta primers and 13 Jbeta primers. Sequenced by immunoSEQ multiplex PCR; TCRdb stores in-frame clones only, minus some. The table has under 200,000 clones, approximately 75% seen once. Sequenced input: PBMCs. Receptor source: a woman between 18 and 29 years old in good health and CMV-seronegative.

V and J are TRBV5-1 and TRBJ1-1, with 8 bases fitting TRBD1. CDR1 is SGHRS, CDR2 YFSETQ, per germline. This CDR3 spans 16 amino acids. The ends lost 6 bases at V and 2 bases at J; junction bases unmatched: 12. Written as DNA, the CDR3 is TGCGCCAGCACCCCCACGACAGGGGTTATCAACACTGAAGCTTTCTTT. Protein product: CASTPTTGVINTEAFF.

V and J are TRBV14 and TRBJ2-1; D ambiguous. Germline V CDR1 and CDR2: SGHDN, FVKESK. Deletions cut 1 base from V and 3 bases from J, with 16 bases between. The CDR3 is made up of 17 amino acids. This CDR3 reads CASSQGGSSVSYNEQFF. For the CDR3, the DNA is TGTGCCAGCAGCCAAGGCGGTTCCAGCGTCAGCTACAATGAGCAGTTCTTC.

The chain carries TRBV28 and TRBJ1-5, with 9 nucleotides matching TRBD1. The germline V gene has CDR1 MDHEN and CDR2 SYDVKM. The CDR3 spans 15 residues. Trimming at V came to 7 bases and at J to 4 bases, leaving 8 bases not matched to a gene. For the CDR3, the DNA is TGTGCCAGCAACAGACAGGGGGGTTTGAATCAGCCCCAGCATTTT. Its protein is CASNRQGGLNQPQHF.

V is TRBV28 and J is TRBJ1-1; D is perhaps TRBD1 (5 bases). Germline CDR1 MDHEN, CDR2 SYDVKM. V lost 5 bases, J lost 1 base, and 11 bases lay in between. The CDR3 covers 14 residues. The CDR3 DNA follows: TGTGCCAGCAGTCCGTGGACAAGGAACACTGAAGCTTTCTTT. It codes for CASSPWTRNTEAFF.

V and J are TRBV28 and TRBJ2-7; TRBD2 agrees at 7 bases. This CDR3 region has 16 residues. The germline V gene has CDR1 MDHEN and CDR2 SYDVKM. With V trimmed by 4 bases and J by 4 bases, 13 bases remained unmatched. CDR3 amino acids: CASSSGGPAGEYEQYF. DNA of the CDR3: TGTGCCAGCAGTTCGGGGGGTCCGGCGGGAGAATACGAGCAGTACTTC.

This chain uses TRBV10-2 with TRBJ2-7; D possibly corresponds to TRBD2 (6 bases). Germline V gene lookup returns CDR1 WSHSY and CDR2 SAAADI. This CDR3 region has 19 residues. V lost 0 bases, J lost 4 bases, and 25 bases lay in between. The CDR3 DNA follows: TGCGCCAGCAGTGAGTCGATGGGCCCTGTTTCGGGAGCTACTTACGAGCAGTACTTC. This translates into CASSESMGPVSGATYEQYF.

V is TRBV5-4 and J is TRBJ1-2; 7 bases align to TRBD1. The V gene's germline CDR1 is SGHNT and CDR2 YYREEE (reference sequence). The CDR3 runs 16 residues. J was trimmed by 4 bases and V by 5 bases; bases with no gene match: 14. CDR3 region: CASRPQHTGAPYGYTF. The CDR3 nucleotides are TGTGCCAGCAGACCGCAACATACAGGGGCCCCCTATGGCTACACCTTC.

The J gene is TRBJ1-6, the V gene TRBV2, with D possibly being TRBD1 (5 bases). The V and J ends lost 4 bases and 10 bases respectively, with 17 bases between them. This CDR3 region has 15 residues. Looked up from germline, CDR1 is SNHLY and CDR2 is FYNNEI. In DNA form, the CDR3 reads TGTGCCAGCAGTGTGGAGGGGAGGGCGAAATCACCCCTCCACTTT. Translated: CASSVEGRAKSPLHF.